Listed here are 6 T cell receptor beta chains from one sample, sequenced in a study of blood T cells in healthy people across ages. Sample-barcoded 5' priming and a J-beta primer mix drove a second PCR of about 7 to 12 cycles. TCRdb called the 5' RACE reads again in MiXCR, with one record for every CDR3 protein. The sample includes about 800,000 distinct CDR3 sequences, 25% of them seen just once. The data also belong to a second study, concerning T cells of mothers and their children.

The sample consisted of blood. These receptors were taken from a boy under 18 in good health.

The chain uses TRBV5-6 and TRBJ1-2; D might be TRBD1 (5 bases). The CDR3 is 17 amino acids. Germline CDR1 is SGHDT and CDR2 is YYEEEE. V lost 5 bases and J lost 0, with 20 bases in between. The CDR3 DNA is TGTGCCAGCAGATTCACGAAACGGGGACTAGCTAACTATGGCTACACCTTC. It specifies CASRFTKRGLANYGYTF. Full variable domain (remainder filled in from reference TRBV5-6 and TRBJ1-2): DAGVTQSPTHLIKTRGQQVTLRCSPKSGHDTVSWYQQALGQGPQFIFQYYEEEERQRGNFPDRFSGHQFPNYSSELNVNALLLGDSALYLCASRFTKRGLANYGYTFGSGTRLTVV.

V and J are TRBV6-2 or TRBV6-3 and TRBJ2-5; D is uncertain. In germline, CDR1 is MNHEY, CDR2 SVGEGT. The CDR3 is 14 amino acids. Trimming left V 1 base short and J 0 bases short, with 6 bases between. The CDR3 loop reads CASSYWTDQETQYF. The CDR3 DNA is TGTGCCAGCAGTTACTGGACGGACCAAGAGACCCAGTACTTC.

V gene TRBV20-1 combines with J gene TRBJ1-2; 10 nucleotides line up with TRBD1. This CDR3 region has 15 residues. Germline lookup yields CDR1 DFQATT and CDR2 SNEGSKA (reference sequence). V was clipped by 2 bases and J by 4 bases; unmatched bases: 7. The CDR3 DNA reads as TGCAGTGCTAGAAACCCGGGACAGGGGCCCTATGGCTACACCTTC. This encodes CSARNPGQGPYGYTF.

This clonotype was detected only a few times. This sequence joins TRBV20-1 and TRBJ2-4; 7 bases are a match to TRBD1. From germline, CDR1 is DFQATT and CDR2 SNEGSKA (reference sequence). Trimming cost V 7 bases and J 0 bases; bases outside gene matches: 21. The CDR3 runs 19 residues. The CDR3 bases are TGCAGTGTACCAGACGCTTTGGGACAGAAAGGAAAAGCCAAAAACATTCAGTACTTC. This translates into CSVPDALGQKGKAKNIQYF.

About this clonotype: Germline is not matched at one junction end, which may reflect a read error. The chain is built from TRBV6-2 or TRBV6-3 and TRBJ2-2; 8 positions agree with TRBD2. The CDR3 loop spans 15 amino acids. Germline-derived CDR1 and CDR2 are MNHEY and SVGEGT. The CDR3 coding sequence is TGCGCCAGCAGGATCGGGGGGGCCCGGGGCGGGGAGCTGTTTTTT. Protein: CASRIGGARGGELFF.

This clonotype occurred a few times. Relative to the germline gene, one junction end is altered; a read error may explain this. This chain links TRBV5-5 with TRBJ2-5; the D is unclear. This CDR3 spans 11 amino acids. Germline CDR1 is SGHKS and CDR2 is YYEKEE (reference sequence). As DNA, the CDR3 is TGTGCCAGCAGCTTGAACTATGAGCAGCTCTTC. Its protein product is CASSLNYEQLF.